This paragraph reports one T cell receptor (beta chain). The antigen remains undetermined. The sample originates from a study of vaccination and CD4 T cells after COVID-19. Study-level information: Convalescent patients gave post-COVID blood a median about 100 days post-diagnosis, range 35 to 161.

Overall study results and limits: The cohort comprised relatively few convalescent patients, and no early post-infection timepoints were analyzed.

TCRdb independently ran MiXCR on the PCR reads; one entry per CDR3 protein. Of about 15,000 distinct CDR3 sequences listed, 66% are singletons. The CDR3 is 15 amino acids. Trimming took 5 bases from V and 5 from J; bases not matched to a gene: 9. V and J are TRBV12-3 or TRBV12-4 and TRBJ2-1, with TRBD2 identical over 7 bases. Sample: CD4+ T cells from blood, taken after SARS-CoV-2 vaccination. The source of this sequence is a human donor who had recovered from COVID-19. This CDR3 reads CASSPSGLDDNEQFF. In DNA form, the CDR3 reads TGTGCCAGCAGTCCCTCCGGACTAGACGACAATGAGCAGTTCTTC.